This is a list of T cell receptor beta chains from one sample in a study of ipilimumab plus nivolumab after autologous stem cell transplantation. Libraries were prepared by immunoSEQ multiplex PCR; TCRdb keeps only in-frame clonotypes and omits some of them. The table lists about 25,000 clones, about 86% of them singletons. The sample here was PBMCs, taken in a trial of ipilimumab plus nivolumab as post-transplant consolidation. These receptors originate from a male donor with diffuse large B-cell lymphoma. Both conserved end residues are part of each CDR3. The D gene is left open where the match is weak. Rows give clone size only sometimes, using once, few, many, or a class for an expanded clone.

abundance	v_gene	d_gene	j_gene	CDR3aa	CDR3nt
NA	TRBV7-9	TRBD2	TRBJ2-3	CASSTGLAGRTDTQYF	TGTGCCAGTTCGACGGGACTAGCGGGGCGCACAGATACGCAGTATTTT
NA	TRBV7-2	NA	TRBJ1-5	CASSQSSNQPQHF	TGTGCCAGCAGCCAAAGCTCCAATCAGCCCCAGCATTTT
NA	TRBV7-2	TRBD1	TRBJ1-6	CASTLQGALMGHNSPLHF	TGTGCCAGCACCTTACAGGGGGCTCTAATGGGACATAATTCACCCCTCCACTTT
NA	TRBV6-1	NA	TRBJ1-1	CASLYSWEAFF	TGTGCCAGCCTATATTCTTGGGAAGCTTTCTTT
NA	TRBV2	TRBD1	TRBJ2-7	CASLGQGYYEQYF	TGTGCCAGCCTGGGACAGGGGTACTACGAGCAGTACTTC
NA	TRBV18	NA	TRBJ2-5	CASSPGAQETQYF	TGTGCCAGCTCACCGGGGGCCCAAGAGACCCAGTACTTC
NA	TRBV18	TRBD2	TRBJ2-5	CASSLSTSGGHSETQYF	TGTGCCAGCTCACTTTCGACTAGCGGGGGGCATTCGGAGACCCAGTACTTC
NA	TRBV5-4	NA	TRBJ1-2	CASSLGIYGVSNYGYTF	TGTGCCAGCAGCTTGGGAATCTATGGGGTTTCTAACTATGGCTACACCTTC
NA	TRBV19	NA	TRBJ2-2	CASSIEGRGELFF	TGTGCCAGTAGTATAGAGGGGAGAGGGGAGCTGTTTTTT
NA	TRBV18	NA	TRBJ2-4	CASSTVGQPKNIQYF	TGTGCCAGCTCAACGGTAGGACAGCCCAAAAACATTCAGTACTTC
once	TRBV28	NA	TRBJ2-7	CAVSSYEQYF	TGTGCCGTCAGCTCCTACGAGCAGTACTTC
NA	TRBV5-4	TRBD2	TRBJ2-5	CASSLGSGGARETQYF	TGTGCCAGCAGCTTGGGAAGCGGGGGGGCCCGTGAGACCCAGTACTTC
NA	TRBV19	NA	TRBJ2-1	CASSIGLTTYNEQFF	TGTGCCAGTAGTATCGGCCTAACCACCTACAATGAGCAGTTCTTC
NA	TRBV19	NA	TRBJ2-6	CASSISRASGANVLTF	TGTGCCAGTAGTATCAGCAGGGCCTCTGGGGCCAACGTCCTGACTTTC
NA	TRBV7-2	TRBD1	TRBJ1-2	CASSVGTGGDYGYTF	TGTGCCAGCAGCGTCGGGACAGGGGGTGACTATGGCTACACCTTC
few	TRBV5-1	NA	TRBJ1-2	CASSLGGGEAKGYTF	TGCGCCAGCAGCTTGGGGGGGGGCGAGGCAAAAGGCTACACCTTC
NA	TRBV29-1	NA	TRBJ1-2	CSVEDPGQPYGYTF	TGCAGCGTTGAAGATCCCGGACAGCCCTATGGCTACACCTTC
NA	TRBV19	NA	TRBJ2-7	CASSPGTSYEQYF	TGTGCCAGTAGTCCCGGAACCTCCTACGAGCAGTACTTC
NA	TRBV4-1	NA	TRBJ2-2	CASSQDSSRLNTGELFF	TGCGCCAGCAGCCAAGATTCGTCGCGACTAAACACCGGGGAGCTGTTTTTT
NA	TRBV6-6	NA	TRBJ1-5	CASTYDRNQPQHF	TGTGCCAGCACCTACGACAGAAATCAGCCCCAGCATTTT
NA	TRBV15	NA	TRBJ1-2	CATSRDRGTYGYTF	TGTGCCACCAGCAGAGACAGGGGAACTTATGGCTACACCTTC
NA	TRBV7-2	TRBD2	TRBJ2-3	CASSFKASGADTQYF	TGTGCCAGCAGCTTTAAGGCTAGCGGGGCAGATACGCAGTATTTT
NA	TRBV7-8	NA	TRBJ1-1	CASSLGKNTEAFF	TGTGCCAGCAGCTTGGGGAAGAACACTGAAGCTTTCTTT
NA	TRBV6-5	NA	TRBJ1-3	CASSYNRGSGNTIYF	TGTGCCAGCAGTTACAACCGGGGATCTGGAAACACCATATATTTT
NA	TRBV30	NA	TRBJ1-5	CAYGSDQPQHF	TGTGCCTACGGCAGCGATCAGCCCCAGCATTTT
few	TRBV27	NA	TRBJ1-1	CASNKDRFGDTEAFF	TGTGCCAGCAACAAAGACAGGTTTGGGGACACTGAAGCTTTCTTT
NA	TRBV7-6	TRBD2	TRBJ2-3	CASSWVAGAINTQYF	TGTGCCAGCAGCTGGGTAGCGGGGGCGATAAATACGCAGTATTTT
NA	TRBV5-5	TRBD1	TRBJ1-4	CASSGLTGGHEKLFF	TGTGCCAGCAGCGGTTTGACAGGGGGCCATGAAAAACTGTTTTTT
NA	TRBV30	NA	TRBJ1-2	CAWSVERVITF	TGTGCCTGGAGTGTGGAACGGGTTATCACCTTC
once	TRBV2	NA	TRBJ2-2	CASSISGQGGEAGELFF	TGTGCCAGCAGTATTTCAGGCCAGGGTGGCGAGGCCGGGGAGCTGTTTTTT
NA	TRBV5-5	NA	TRBJ2-3	CASSLVLIGQRSTDTQYF	TGTGCCAGCAGCTTGGTCTTAATAGGACAGAGAAGCACAGATACGCAGTATTTT
NA	TRBV5-1	TRBD2	TRBJ2-3	CASSFKAVAGGNTDTQYF	TGCGCCAGCAGCTTCAAGGCTGTCGCGGGGGGGAACACAGATACGCAGTATTTT
few	TRBV10-3	NA	TRBJ1-1	CAISMTENTEAFF	TGTGCCATCAGCATGACGGAGAACACTGAAGCTTTCTTT
NA	TRBV16	NA	TRBJ2-3	CASTSGGGGMETDTQYF	TGTGCCAGCACCTCGGGAGGTGGGGGCATGGAGACAGATACGCAGTATTTT
NA	TRBV30	TRBD1	TRBJ1-2	CAWSLTGSDGYTF	TGTGCCTGGAGTTTGACAGGGTCCGATGGCTACACCTTC
NA	TRBV5-6	NA	TRBJ1-5	CASSLLSGNQPQHF	TGTGCCAGCAGCTTGTTATCAGGGAATCAGCCCCAGCATTTT
NA	TRBV6-6	NA	TRBJ2-2	CASSRGGTGELFF	TGTGCCAGCAGCAGGGGGGGAACCGGGGAGCTGTTTTTT
NA	TRBV18	TRBD1	TRBJ1-2	CASSPTGQGLFGYTF	TGTGCCAGCTCACCGACCGGACAGGGTCTATTTGGCTACACCTTC
NA	TRBV7-9	TRBD2	TRBJ2-3	CASSLSGLAGITDTQYF	TGTGCCAGCAGCTTATCGGGACTAGCGGGGATCACAGATACGCAGTATTTT
NA	TRBV5-1	TRBD1	TRBJ1-1	CASSSGQGAHNTEAFF	TGCGCCAGCAGCTCCGGACAGGGGGCGCATAACACTGAAGCTTTCTTT
NA	TRBV5-5	TRBD1	TRBJ1-3	CASSAGQGLAGNTIYF	TGTGCCAGCAGCGCCGGACAGGGTTTGGCTGGAAACACCATATATTTT
once	TRBV18	NA	TRBJ2-2	CASSPLGAGHGELFF	TGTGCCAGCTCACCACTTGGCGCGGGGCACGGGGAGCTGTTTTTT
NA	TRBV6-5	NA	TRBJ1-6	CASSAGDLPLHF	TGTGCCAGCAGTGCCGGGGACTTACCCCTCCACTTT
few	TRBV9	NA	TRBJ1-1	CASSVVGTEAFF	TGTGCCAGCAGCGTAGTTGGCACTGAAGCTTTCTTT
NA	TRBV5-1	NA	TRBJ2-2	CASSSGTVANTGELFF	TGCGCCAGCAGCTCCGGGACGGTCGCGAACACCGGGGAGCTGTTTTTT
NA	TRBV7-3	TRBD2	TRBJ2-2	CASSIRGGGSTGELFF	TGTGCCAGCAGCATAAGGGGCGGGGGATCCACCGGGGAGCTGTTTTTT
once	TRBV7-2	NA	TRBJ2-1	CASSLFESSYNEQFF	TGTGCCAGCAGCTTATTCGAGAGCTCCTACAATGAGCAGTTCTTC
NA	TRBV11-2	TRBD2	TRBJ2-1	CASSRTSGSLTEQFF	TGTGCCAGCAGCCGGACTAGCGGGAGTTTGACTGAGCAGTTCTTC
NA	TRBV10-1	NA	TRBJ1-5	CASSESRVSPYQPQHF	TGCGCCAGCAGTGAGTCGAGGGTTTCCCCGTATCAGCCCCAGCATTTT
NA	TRBV27	NA	TRBJ1-1	CASGAGGVAFF	TGTGCCAGCGGGGCCGGCGGGGTAGCTTTCTTT
NA	TRBV9	NA	TRBJ2-2	CASSVQGTGELFF	TGTGCCAGCAGCGTACAGGGAACCGGGGAGCTGTTTTTT
NA	TRBV6-1	NA	TRBJ1-1	CASSWVDKNTEAFF	TGTGCCAGCAGTTGGGTCGACAAGAACACTGAAGCTTTCTTT
NA	TRBV2	TRBD1	TRBJ2-3	CASSGGQTKPSTDTQYF	TGTGCCAGCAGTGGGGGACAGACGAAACCTAGCACAGATACGCAGTATTTT